What follows are 23 T cell receptor beta chains derived from one specimen sequenced in a study. One entry per CDR3 protein results from TCRdb running MiXCR on the RT-PCR reads. Seen here are about 700,000 distinct CDR3 sequences, approximately 15% observed once, and the top ten hold roughly 3.9%. Source material: memory CD4+ T cells from blood. These TCRs come from a female donor in good health, serving as a healthy control.

Many counts were recorded for this clonotype. The genes are TRBV6-5 and TRBJ1-6; a possible D gene is TRBD1 (6 bases). The CDR3 is made up of 18 amino acids. Trimming took 6 bases from V and 7 from J, leaving 25 bases between them. In germline, CDR1 is MNHEY, CDR2 SVGAGI. CDR3 sequence (DNA): TGTGCCAGCAGCCCTACCGGCGGGGGCTCCCTGAGGAATTCACCCCTCCACTTT. This translates into CASSPTGGGSLRNSPLHF.

The chain combines TRBV20-1 with TRBJ2-1; a possible D gene is TRBD2 (5 bases). CDR1 and CDR2 from the germline V gene are DFQATT and SNEGSKA (reference sequence). Trimming took 3 bases from V and 8 from J, leaving 11 bases between them. CDR3 size: 12 residues. CDR3 in DNA: TGCAGTGCTAGTCAAGCGCGGGATGAGCAGTTCTTC. Translating gives CSASQARDEQFF.

The CDR3 spells CASSLQGELYGYTF. CDR3 DNA sequence: TGTGCCAGCAGTCTACAGGGGGAGCTCTATGGCTACACCTTC. The chain has TRBV12-3 or TRBV12-4 and TRBJ1-2; 8 bases align to TRBD1. With V trimmed by 5 bases and J by 4 bases, 6 bases remained unmatched. There are 14 residues in the CDR3.

In this sample, this clonotype turned up a few times. The rearrangement links TRBV7-3 to TRBJ2-2; D not certain. Germline CDR1 reads SGHTA; CDR2 reads FQGTGA. The CDR3 contains 15 residues. Trimming took 0 bases from V and 1 from J, leaving 6 bases between them. CDR3 DNA sequence: TGTGCCAGCAGCTTAACCGCGGTGAACACCGGGGAGCTGTTTTTT. Encoded protein: CASSLTAVNTGELFF.

This clonotype occurred a few times. This chain joins TRBV10-2 and TRBJ2-7; 12 bases align to TRBD2. The CDR3 loop spans 14 amino acids. The germline gives CDR1 WSHSY, CDR2 SAAADI. After removal of 5 bases from V and 7 bases from J, the junction contained 6 bases not matched to a gene. CDR3 sequence (DNA): TGCGCCAGCAGTCAAACTAGCGGGAGGATGGAGCAGTACTTC. This sequence encodes CASSQTSGRMEQYF.

This clonotype was counted ten times or more. The genes are TRBV10-3 and TRBJ2-5, with 7 bases lining up with TRBD1. This CDR3 spans 15 amino acids. CDR1 is ENHRY, CDR2 SYGVKD, per germline. V lost 10 bases to trimming and J lost 2 bases; unmatched junction nucleotides: 13. This CDR3 is CATKMKGQVQETQYF. The CDR3 nucleotides read TGTGCCACAAAGATGAAAGGACAGGTTCAAGAGACCCAGTACTTC.

This clonotype was found many times. V usage is TRBV5-1 and J usage is TRBJ2-7; 9 nucleotides align to TRBD1. The CDR3 has 14 residues. Germline lookup yields CDR1 SGHRS and CDR2 YFSETQ. V lost 4 bases, J lost 1 base, and 3 bases stayed unmatched. The CDR3 DNA follows: TGCGCCAGCAGCCCGACAGGGGGGTCCTACGAGCAGTACTTC. This translates into CASSPTGGSYEQYF.

The chain is built from TRBV6-2 or TRBV6-3 and TRBJ1-2; D is ambiguous. Germline CDR1 is MNHEY and CDR2 is SVGEGT. V lost 2 bases and J 3 bases, leaving 13 bases between the germline ends. This CDR3 is 15 amino acids long. The CDR3 DNA reads TGTGCCAGCAGTTACGGGTCGCGATCTGACTATGGCTACACCTTC. Protein: CASSYGSRSDYGYTF.

The rearrangement links TRBV5-1 to TRBJ1-2, with D perhaps TRBD1 (5 bases). In germline, CDR1 is SGHRS, CDR2 YFSETQ. Trimming shortened V by 1 base and J by 4 bases, and 17 bases separated the two germline ends. The CDR3 is made up of 16 amino acids. The CDR3 reads CASSLRGTPSGYGYTF. The CDR3 bases are TGCGCCAGCAGCTTGAGAGGGACTCCCTCCGGCTATGGCTACACCTTC.

Only a few counts were recorded for this clonotype. V gene TRBV29-1 combines with J gene TRBJ1-2; no clear D gene. V was trimmed by 4 bases and J by 8 bases, leaving 11 bases between them. Germline-derived CDR1 and CDR2 are SQVTM and ANQGSEA. This CDR3 has 11 residues. The CDR3 here is CSVGQDDGYTF. The CDR3 region has the DNA TGCAGCGTTGGTCAGGATGACGGCTACACCTTC.

Ten or more counts support this clonotype. The chain is built from TRBV5-1 and TRBJ2-1; 7 bases are a match to TRBD2. Germline values: CDR1 SGHRS, CDR2 YFSETQ. V shed 3 bases and J 5 bases; nucleotides not matched to a gene: 2. This CDR3 has 13 residues. The CDR3 region has the DNA TGCGCCAGCAGCTACGGGACTAACAATGAGCAGTTCTTC. As protein: CASSYGTNNEQFF.

The chain carries TRBV20-1 and TRBJ2-2; D ambiguous. The CDR3 has 11 amino acids. The germline V and J ends were trimmed by 6 bases and 6 bases, with 8 bases remaining between them. Germline V gene sequence: CDR1 DFQATT, CDR2 SNEGSKA (reference sequence). CDR3 amino acids: CSAPKAGELFF. The DNA for the CDR3 is TGCAGTGCCCCTAAGGCCGGGGAGCTGTTTTTT.

This chain connects TRBV24-1 to TRBJ1-1; D is ambiguous. CDR1 is KGHDR, CDR2 SFDVKD, per germline. This CDR3 has 13 residues. Deletions cut 4 bases from V and 9 bases from J, with 14 bases between. CDR3 sequence: CATSDPKMGKAFF. The CDR3 bases are TGTGCCACCAGTGACCCCAAGATGGGCAAAGCTTTCTTT.

The chain is built from TRBV20-1 and TRBJ1-1; weak D call: TRBD1 (6 bases). CDR1 and CDR2 (germline): DFQATT, SNEGSKA (reference sequence). This CDR3 comprises 15 residues. Deletions cut 0 bases from V and 1 base from J, with 12 bases between. The CDR3 sequence is CSARDRVTGNTEAFF. For the CDR3, the DNA is TGCAGTGCTAGAGATCGTGTGACAGGGAACACTGAAGCTTTCTTT.

This clonotype occurred many times. This rearrangement joins TRBV10-3 to TRBJ1-1, with D tentatively TRBD1 (5 bases). V was clipped by 6 bases and J by 0 bases, with 11 bases between them. Germline V gives CDR1 ENHRY, CDR2 SYGVKD. There are 14 residues in the CDR3. The CDR3 coding sequence is TGTGCCATCAGGCTCGGGACGGTGAACACTGAAGCTTTCTTT. Protein: CAIRLGTVNTEAFF.

The genes are TRBV29-1 and TRBJ2-7; maybe TRBD1 (6 bases). CDR1 is SQVTM and CDR2 is ANQGSEA in the germline V gene. This CDR3 is 15 amino acids long. The V end was cut by 5 bases, the J end by 5 bases, with 22 bases between. CDR3 nucleotide sequence: TGCAGCGTTCGTGGGGACAAATGGGGATCAAACGAGCAGTACTTC. This codes for CSVRGDKWGSNEQYF.

This clonotype showed up just a few times. The CDR3 bases are TGTGCCAGCAGTTTAGGAGCGGGGGCCGCGGGAACCTACGAGCAGTACTTC. As protein: CASSLGAGAAGTYEQYF. The chain carries TRBV28 and TRBJ2-7; 8 bases are shared with TRBD2. In germline, CDR1 is MDHEN, CDR2 SYDVKM. The trim removed 2 bases at V and 2 bases at J, leaving 11 bases unmatched. This CDR3 is 17 amino acids long.

In this sample, this clonotype turned up many times. This rearrangement joins TRBV5-1 to TRBJ1-1; 7 nucleotides match TRBD1. Trimming removed 3 bases from V and 7 bases from J; junction bases left unmatched: 9. The CDR3 loop spans 14 amino acids. The V gene's germline CDR1 is SGHRS and CDR2 YFSETQ. In nucleotides, the CDR3 is TGCGCCAGCAGCTCTTTAGGGACAGCCGATGAAGCTTTCTTT. It is translated as CASSSLGTADEAFF.

There are a few counts of this clonotype. V gene TRBV20-1 combines with J gene TRBJ2-1, with D maybe TRBD1 (5 bases). Germline CDR1 and CDR2: DFQATT and SNEGSKA (reference sequence). The CDR3 totals 15 residues. Trimming took 3 bases from V and 4 from J, leaving 16 bases between them. CDR3 sequence reads: CSARPQGGRYNEQFF. The CDR3 DNA is TGCAGTGCTAGGCCCCAGGGCGGAAGATACAATGAGCAGTTCTTC.

This clonotype was seen repeatedly, ten times or more. This rearrangement joins TRBV7-2 to TRBJ2-5; D assignment may be TRBD1 or TRBD2 (5 bases each). CDR1 is SGHTA and CDR2 is FQGNSA in the germline V gene. V was shortened by 4 bases and J by 5 bases, with 8 bases between the two germline ends. CDR3 length: 12 amino acids. The CDR3 sequence: CASSYEGETQYF. The CDR3 DNA is TGTGCCAGCAGCTACGAGGGGGAGACCCAGTACTTC. Full variable domain (remainder filled in from reference TRBV7-2 and TRBJ2-5): GAGVSQSPSNKVTEKGKDVELRCDPISGHTALYWYRQSLGQGLEFLIYFQGNSAPDKSGLPSDRFSAERTGGSVSTLTIQRTQQEDSAVYLCASSYEGETQYFGPGTRLLVL.

The rearrangement links TRBV7-2 to TRBJ1-2; D possibly corresponds to TRBD1 (5 bases). Trimming shortened V by 6 bases and J by 6 bases, and 14 bases separated the two germline ends. The CDR3 runs to 13 residues. Germline V gene data show CDR1 as SGHTA and CDR2 as FQGNSA. The CDR3 sequence: CASRQVTNDGYTF. The CDR3, as DNA: TGTGCCAGCAGACAGGTGACGAACGATGGCTACACCTTC.

There are many counts of this clonotype. The gene calls are TRBV20-1 and TRBJ1-2; D gene unclear. The germline CDR1 and CDR2 sequences are DFQATT and SNEGSKA (reference sequence). CDR3 size: 12 residues. Trimming took 5 bases from V and 3 from J, leaving 10 bases between them. CDR3 nucleotide sequence: TGCAGTGCTGGGAGCATCTACTATGGCTACACCTTC. This gives the protein CSAGSIYYGYTF.

This clonotype was found a few times. The J gene is TRBJ2-1, the V gene TRBV7-2; 7 bases are a match to TRBD1. Per germline, CDR1 SGHTA and CDR2 FQGNSA. V gave up 4 bases and J gave up 2 bases; unmatched junction bases: 5. The CDR3 covers 15 residues. CDR3 residues: CASSSGQVAYNEQFF. The CDR3 region has the DNA TGTGCCAGCAGCTCCGGACAGGTCGCCTACAATGAGCAGTTCTTC.